This entry is about one T cell receptor (beta chain). Its antigen is unknown. V lost 3 bases, J lost 1 base, and 11 bases stayed unmatched. Germline-derived CDR1 and CDR2 are GTSNPN and SVGIG (reference sequence). CDR3 length equals 18 residues. The sample originates from a study of cytomegalovirus exposure and HLA in healthy donors. Study-wide background: Samples from HLA-typed donors yielded about 86 million unique TCRs in an early data release.

Use of 60 Vbeta and 13 Jbeta primers characterized the PCR. Sequencing used immunoSEQ multiplex PCR; TCRdb keeps in-frame clones, though not all of them. In all, the sample yields more than 200,000 clones. Study conclusions and caveats: For presence/absence analyses, sequencing depth was assumed to be roughly uniform across donors.

The specimen was PBMCs. This clonotype was sampled from a woman aged 25 to 39 in good health and CMV-seropositive. The chain recombines TRBV30 with TRBJ2-7; 14 bases are shared with TRBD2. The CDR3 DNA reads as TGTGCCTGGAGGAGTCCCCCGGGACTAGCGGGAGCGTCCTACGAGCAGTACTTC. Protein product: CAWRSPPGLAGASYEQYF. Full variable domain (rest looked up from reference TRBV30 and TRBJ2-7): SQTIHQWPATLVQPVGSPLSLECTVEGTSNPNLYWYRQAAGRGLQLLFYSVGIGQISSEVPQNLSASRPQDRQFILSSKKLLLSDSGFYLCAWRSPPGLAGASYEQYFGPGTRLTVT.